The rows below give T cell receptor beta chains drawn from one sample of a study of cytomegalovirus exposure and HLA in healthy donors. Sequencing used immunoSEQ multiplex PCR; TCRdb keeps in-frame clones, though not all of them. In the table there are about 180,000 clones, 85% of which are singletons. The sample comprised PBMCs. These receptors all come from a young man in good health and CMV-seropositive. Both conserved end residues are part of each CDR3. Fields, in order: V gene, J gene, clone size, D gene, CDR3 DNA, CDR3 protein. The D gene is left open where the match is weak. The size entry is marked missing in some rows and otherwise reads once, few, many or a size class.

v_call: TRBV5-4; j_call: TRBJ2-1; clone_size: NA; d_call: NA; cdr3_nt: TGTGCCAGCAGCTTAGGCGGAACAAAAAATGAGCAGTTCTTC; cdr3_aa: CASSLGGTKNEQFF
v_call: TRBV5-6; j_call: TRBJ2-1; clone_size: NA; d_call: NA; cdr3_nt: TGTGCCAGCAGCTTGAGGAGAAATGAGCAGTTCTTC; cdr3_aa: CASSLRRNEQFF
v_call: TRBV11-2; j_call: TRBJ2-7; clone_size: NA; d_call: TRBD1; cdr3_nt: TGTGCCAGCAGCTTAGCGGCGACAGGGGTCGAGCAGTACTTC; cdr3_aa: CASSLAATGVEQYF
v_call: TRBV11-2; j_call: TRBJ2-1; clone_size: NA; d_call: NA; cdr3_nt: TGTGCCAGCAGCTTAGTAACGGGGGCCTACAATGAGCAGTTCTTC; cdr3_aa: CASSLVTGAYNEQFF
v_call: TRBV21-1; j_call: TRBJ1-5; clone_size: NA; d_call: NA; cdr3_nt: TGTGCCAGCAGCAAAGACTACGGAATCGGTAGCAATCAGCCCCAGCATTTT; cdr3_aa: CASSKDYGIGSNQPQHF
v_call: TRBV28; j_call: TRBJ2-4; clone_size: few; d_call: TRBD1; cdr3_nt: TGTGCCAGCACCCTGGGCGACAGGGATGGAAACATTCAGTACTTC; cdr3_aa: CASTLGDRDGNIQYF
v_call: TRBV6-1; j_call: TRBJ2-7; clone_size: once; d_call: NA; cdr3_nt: TGTGCCAGCAGTGCCCTAGCGCCCACCTACGAGCAGTACTTC; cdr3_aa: CASSALAPTYEQYF
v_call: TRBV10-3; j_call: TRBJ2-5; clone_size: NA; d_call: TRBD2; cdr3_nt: TGTGCCATCAGCCGGGGGGGCGTAAGACAAGAGACCCAGTACTTC; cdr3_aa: CAISRGGVRQETQYF
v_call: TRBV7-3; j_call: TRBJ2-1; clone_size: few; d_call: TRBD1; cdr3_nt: TGTGCCAGCAGTCCCGACAGGGGAAGCGATGAGCAGTTCTTC; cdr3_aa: CASSPDRGSDEQFF
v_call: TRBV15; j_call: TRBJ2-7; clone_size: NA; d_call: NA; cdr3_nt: TGTGCCACCAGCAGGGACATCTACTACGAGCAGTACTTC; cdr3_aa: CATSRDIYYEQYF
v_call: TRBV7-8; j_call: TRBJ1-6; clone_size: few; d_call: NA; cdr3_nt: TGTGCCAGCAGCTTAGGTTCGGGTTCACCCCTCCACTTT; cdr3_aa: CASSLGSGSPLHF
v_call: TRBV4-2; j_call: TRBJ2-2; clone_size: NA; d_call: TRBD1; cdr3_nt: TGTGCCAGCAGCCGGGGAACAGGGGGCAAGTATGGGGAGCTGTTTTTT; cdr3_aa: CASSRGTGGKYGELFF
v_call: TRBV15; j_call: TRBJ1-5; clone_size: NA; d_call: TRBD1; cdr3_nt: TGTGCCACCAGCAGATACCGGGACAGGGGCAATCAGCCCCAGCATTTT; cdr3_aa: CATSRYRDRGNQPQHF
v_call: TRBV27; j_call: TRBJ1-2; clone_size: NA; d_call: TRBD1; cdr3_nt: TGTGCCAGCAGTTCTCTGGGACAGGGTGAGGACTATGGCTACACCTTC; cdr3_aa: CASSSLGQGEDYGYTF
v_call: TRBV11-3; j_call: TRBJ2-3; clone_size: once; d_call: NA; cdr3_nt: TGTGCCAGCAGCTTGGTGGGGGCGCCGGATACGCAGTATTTT; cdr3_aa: CASSLVGAPDTQYF
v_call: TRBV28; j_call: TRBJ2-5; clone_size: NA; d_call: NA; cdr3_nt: TGTGCCAGCAGAACAGGGGGGGAAGAGACCCAGTACTTC; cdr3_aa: CASRTGGEETQYF
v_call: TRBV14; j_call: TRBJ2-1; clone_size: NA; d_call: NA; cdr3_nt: TGTGCCAGCAGCCAAGTAGGCGGCGTAAACAATGAGCAGTTCTTC; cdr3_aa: CASSQVGGVNNEQFF
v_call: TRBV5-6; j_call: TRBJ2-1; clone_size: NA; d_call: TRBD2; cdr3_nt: TGTGCCAGCATAGCGGGGCCGAACAATGAGCAGTTCTTC; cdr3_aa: CASIAGPNNEQFF
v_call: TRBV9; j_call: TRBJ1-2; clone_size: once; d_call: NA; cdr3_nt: TGTGCCAGCAGCGCGGGGGTGGCAGCTTCAACGGGGTATGGCTACACCTTC; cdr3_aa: CASSAGVAASTGYGYTF
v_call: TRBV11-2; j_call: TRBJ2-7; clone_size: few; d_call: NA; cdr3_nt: TGTGCCAGCAGCTTAGAAGGCCAGGGACACTACGAGCAGTACTTC; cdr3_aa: CASSLEGQGHYEQYF
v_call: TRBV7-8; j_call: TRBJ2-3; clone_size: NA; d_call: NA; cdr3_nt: TGTGCCAGCAGCAGCCTCCGGGACTCTTACACAGATACGCAGTATTTT; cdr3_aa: CASSSLRDSYTDTQYF
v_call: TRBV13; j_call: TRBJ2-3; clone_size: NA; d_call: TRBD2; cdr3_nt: TGTGCCAGCAGCTACGGGACTAGCGGGAGTGATACGCAGTATTTT; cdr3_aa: CASSYGTSGSDTQYF
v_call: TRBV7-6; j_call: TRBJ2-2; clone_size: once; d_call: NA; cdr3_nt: TGTGCCAGCAGCTTAGGTGTAGGGGGTGACGGGGAGCTGTTTTTT; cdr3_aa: CASSLGVGGDGELFF
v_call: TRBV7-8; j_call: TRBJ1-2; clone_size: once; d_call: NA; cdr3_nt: TGTGCCAGCAGCTTACTGGGGGCCGACTATGGCTACACCTTC; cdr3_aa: CASSLLGADYGYTF
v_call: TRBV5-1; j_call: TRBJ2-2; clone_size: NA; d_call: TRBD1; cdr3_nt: TGCGCCAGCAGGACAGGGGGTAACACCGGGGAGCTGTTTTTT; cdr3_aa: CASRTGGNTGELFF
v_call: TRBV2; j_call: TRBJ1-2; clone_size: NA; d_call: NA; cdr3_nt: TGTGCCAGCAGTGAAGAAAGGCTTTTCGGGGTCCTCGGCTATGGCTACACCTTC; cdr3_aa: CASSEERLFGVLGYGYTF
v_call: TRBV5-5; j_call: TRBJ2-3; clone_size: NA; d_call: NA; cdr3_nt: TGTGCCAGCAGCTTTTATGGATACAGGAGCACAGATACGCAGTATTTT; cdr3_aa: CASSFYGYRSTDTQYF
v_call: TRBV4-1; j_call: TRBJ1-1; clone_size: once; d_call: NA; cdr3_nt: TGCGCCAGCAGCCAAGGCAGGGGGAACACTGAAGCTTTCTTT; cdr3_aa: CASSQGRGNTEAFF
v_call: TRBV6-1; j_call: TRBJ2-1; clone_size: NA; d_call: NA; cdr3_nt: TGTGCCAGCAGTGAAGTGGCGGGTCCCCTCATGAATGAGCAGTTCTTC; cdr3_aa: CASSEVAGPLMNEQFF
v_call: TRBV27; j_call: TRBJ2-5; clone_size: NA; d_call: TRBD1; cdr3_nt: TGTGCCAGCAGTTTATTGTCGGACAGGCAACAAGAGACCCAGTACTTC; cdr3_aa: CASSLLSDRQQETQYF
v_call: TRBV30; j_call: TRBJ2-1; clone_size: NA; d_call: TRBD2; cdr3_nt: TGTGCCTGGAGCCCTATAGCGGGAGGGCCGTACAATGAGCAGTTCTTC; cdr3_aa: CAWSPIAGGPYNEQFF
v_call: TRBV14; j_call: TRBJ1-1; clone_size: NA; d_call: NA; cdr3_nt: TGTGCCAGCAGCCGCCCGCGGGAAGTGAACACTGAAGCTTTCTTT; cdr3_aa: CASSRPREVNTEAFF
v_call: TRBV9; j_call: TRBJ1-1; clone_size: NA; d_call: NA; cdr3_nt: TGTGCCAGCAGCCCAAAACCGAAGGGGTACACTGAAGCTTTCTTT; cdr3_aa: CASSPKPKGYTEAFF
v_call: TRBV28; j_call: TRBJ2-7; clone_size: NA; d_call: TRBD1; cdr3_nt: TGTGCCAGCACGAGTAACTTGGGGACAGGGGTGTACTTC; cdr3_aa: CASTSNLGTGVYF
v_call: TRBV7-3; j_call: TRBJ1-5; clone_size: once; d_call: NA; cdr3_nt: TGTGCCAGCAGCTTAACTCCCGTTCAGTGTGGGGGGAGCAATCAGCCCCAGCATTTT; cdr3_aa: CASSLTPVQCGGSNQPQHF
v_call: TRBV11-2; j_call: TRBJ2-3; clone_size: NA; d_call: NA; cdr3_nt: TGTGCCAGCAGCTTAGAGGAGGGTACCACAGATACGCAGTATTTT; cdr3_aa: CASSLEEGTTDTQYF
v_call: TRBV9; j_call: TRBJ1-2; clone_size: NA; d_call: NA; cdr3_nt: TGTGCCAGCAGCGCCTACGAACTTAGGGGGGGTCTAGGCTACACCTTC; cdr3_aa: CASSAYELRGGLGYTF
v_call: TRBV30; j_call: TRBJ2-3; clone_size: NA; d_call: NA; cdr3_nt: TGTGCCTGGGGTCAACTAGGGGGGGAAGCAGATACGCAGTATTTT; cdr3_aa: CAWGQLGGEADTQYF
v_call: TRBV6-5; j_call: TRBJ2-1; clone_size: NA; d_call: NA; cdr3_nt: TGTGCCAGCAGCCCCGGGTCTAATGAGCAGTTCTTC; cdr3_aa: CASSPGSNEQFF
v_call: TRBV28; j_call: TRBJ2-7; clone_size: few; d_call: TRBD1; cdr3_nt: TGTGCCAGCAGGGGACAGGTCCACTACGAGCAGTACTTC; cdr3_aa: CASRGQVHYEQYF
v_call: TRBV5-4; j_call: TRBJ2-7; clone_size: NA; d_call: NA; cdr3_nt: TGTGCCAGCAGCTTGCGCCAGGGCCCCAACGAGCAGTACTTC; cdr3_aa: CASSLRQGPNEQYF
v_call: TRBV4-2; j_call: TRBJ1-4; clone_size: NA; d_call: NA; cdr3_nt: TGTGCCAGCAGCCAAGAAGCGAAGACCAATGAAAAACTGTTTTTT; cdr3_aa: CASSQEAKTNEKLFF
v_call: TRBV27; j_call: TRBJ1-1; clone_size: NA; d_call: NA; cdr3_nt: TGTGCCAGCAGTACCGGGGGCACTGAAGCTTTCTTT; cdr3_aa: CASSTGGTEAFF
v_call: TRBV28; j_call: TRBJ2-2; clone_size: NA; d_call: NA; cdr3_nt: TGTGCCAGCACTCTCGCAGGGAACACCGGGGAGCTGTTTTTT; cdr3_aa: CASTLAGNTGELFF
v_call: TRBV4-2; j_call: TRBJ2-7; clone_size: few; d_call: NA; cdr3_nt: TGTGCCAGCAGCCAGGTAGCGGAGACCTACGAGCAGTACTTC; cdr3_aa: CASSQVAETYEQYF
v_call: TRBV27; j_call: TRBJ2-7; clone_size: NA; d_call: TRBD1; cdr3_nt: TGTGCCAGCAGTTTTCAGGGGGCCTACGAGCAGTACTTC; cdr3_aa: CASSFQGAYEQYF
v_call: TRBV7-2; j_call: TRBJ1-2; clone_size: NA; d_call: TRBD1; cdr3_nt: TGTGCCAGCAGCATTGGACAGGGCGGCTATGGCTACACCTTC; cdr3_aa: CASSIGQGGYGYTF
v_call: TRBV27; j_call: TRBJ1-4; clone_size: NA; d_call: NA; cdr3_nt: TGTGCCAGCAGTTTTGTGGGGGGGAATAAGGAAAAACTGTTTTTT; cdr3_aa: CASSFVGGNKEKLFF
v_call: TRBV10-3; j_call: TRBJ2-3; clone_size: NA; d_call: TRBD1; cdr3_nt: TGTGCCATCACGCCAGGGGGAGCAGATACGCAGTATTTT; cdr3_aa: CAITPGGADTQYF
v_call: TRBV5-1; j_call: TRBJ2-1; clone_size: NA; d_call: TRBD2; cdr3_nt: TGCGCCAGCAGCCAAGGACTAGCGGGAGTGGGACTCTACAATGAGCAGTTCTTC; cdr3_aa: CASSQGLAGVGLYNEQFF
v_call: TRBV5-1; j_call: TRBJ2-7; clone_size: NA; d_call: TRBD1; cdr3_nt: TGCGCCAGCCGACAGGGGGCGCACGAGCAGTACTTC; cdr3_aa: CASRQGAHEQYF
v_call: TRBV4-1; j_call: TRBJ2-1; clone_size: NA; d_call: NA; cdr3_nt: TGCGCCAGCAGCCGCCGGGACAAAGCAGCCAGTGAGCAGTTCTTC; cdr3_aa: CASSRRDKAASEQFF
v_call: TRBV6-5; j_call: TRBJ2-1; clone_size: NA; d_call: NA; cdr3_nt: TGTGCCAGCAGTCCGCGATGGACAAATGAGCAGTTCTTC; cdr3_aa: CASSPRWTNEQFF
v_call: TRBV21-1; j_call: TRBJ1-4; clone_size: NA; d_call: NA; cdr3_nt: TGTGCCAGCCGGGGGACAGGGGTTAATGAAAAACTGTTTTTT; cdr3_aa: CASRGTGVNEKLFF
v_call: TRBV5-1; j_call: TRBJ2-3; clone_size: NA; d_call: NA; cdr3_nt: TGCGCCAGCAGCTGGGGCCAGGGTCAGGGTGCAGATACGCAGTATTTT; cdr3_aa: CASSWGQGQGADTQYF
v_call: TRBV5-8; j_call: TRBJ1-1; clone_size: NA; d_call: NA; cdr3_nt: TGTGCCAGCAGCTTGGGTATTTTGGGGGGGAACACTGAAGCTTTCTTT; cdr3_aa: CASSLGILGGNTEAFF